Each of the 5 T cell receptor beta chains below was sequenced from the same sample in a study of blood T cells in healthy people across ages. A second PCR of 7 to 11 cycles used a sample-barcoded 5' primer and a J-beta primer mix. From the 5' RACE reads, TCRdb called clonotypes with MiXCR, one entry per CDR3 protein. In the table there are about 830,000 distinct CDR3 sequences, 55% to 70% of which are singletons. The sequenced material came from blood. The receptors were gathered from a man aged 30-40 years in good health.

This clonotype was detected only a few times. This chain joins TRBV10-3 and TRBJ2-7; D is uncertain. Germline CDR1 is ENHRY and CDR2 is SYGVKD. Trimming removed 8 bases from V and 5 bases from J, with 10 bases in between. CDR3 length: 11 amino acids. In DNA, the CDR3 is TGTGCCATCCGACGCCAGGACGAGCAGTACTTC. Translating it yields CAIRRQDEQYF.

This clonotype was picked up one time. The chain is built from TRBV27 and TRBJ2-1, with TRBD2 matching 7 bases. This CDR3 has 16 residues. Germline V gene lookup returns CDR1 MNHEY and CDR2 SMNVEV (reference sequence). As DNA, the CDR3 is TGTACGACTAGCAGTTTATCGGTCAGCTCCTACAATGAGCAGTTCTTC. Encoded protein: CTTSSLSVSSYNEQFF.

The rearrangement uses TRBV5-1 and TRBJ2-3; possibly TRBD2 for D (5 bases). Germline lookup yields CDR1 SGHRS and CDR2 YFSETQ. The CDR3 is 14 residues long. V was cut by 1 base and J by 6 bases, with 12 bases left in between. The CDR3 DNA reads TGCGCCAGCAGCTTGAGGGAGCCGAGGGATACGCAGTATTTT. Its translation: CASSLREPRDTQYF.

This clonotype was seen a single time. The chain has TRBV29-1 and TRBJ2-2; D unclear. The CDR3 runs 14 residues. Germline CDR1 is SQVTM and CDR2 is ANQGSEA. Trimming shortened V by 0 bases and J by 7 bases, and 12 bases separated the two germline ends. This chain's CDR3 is CSVEDAPPHGELFF. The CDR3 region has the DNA TGCAGCGTTGAAGACGCCCCCCCCCACGGGGAGCTGTTTTTT.

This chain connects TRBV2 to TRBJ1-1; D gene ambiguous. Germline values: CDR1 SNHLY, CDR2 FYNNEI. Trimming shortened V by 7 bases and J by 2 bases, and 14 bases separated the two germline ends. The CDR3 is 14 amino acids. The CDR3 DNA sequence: TGTGCCAGCATGCGCTTACGGGATAACACTGAAGCTTTCTTT. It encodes CASMRLRDNTEAFF.